Shown below are 18 T cell receptor beta chains from a single sample sequenced in a study of T cells in Graves' hyperthyroidism and ophthalmopathy. The investigators amplified TCR beta CDR3 regions from RNA transcripts. HTBI primers were employed in a first-round RT-PCR of the TCR CDR3. One entry per CDR3 protein, called by TCRdb with MiXCR from the multiplex PCR reads. This table holds roughly 100,000 distinct CDR3 sequences, about 50% found once. Sequencing was carried out using blood. The source is a man aged 35-49 years with Graves' hyperthyroidism.

This clonotype was detected many times. A much larger clone differs from this one at a single base, so this may be a read error. The V and J genes are TRBV2 and TRBJ2-2; D remains ambiguous. CDR1 and CDR2 from the germline V gene are SNHLY and FYNNEI. CDR3 size: 13 residues. In nucleotides, the CDR3 is TGTGCCATTCGACTCTCAGACACCAGGGAGCTGTTTTTT. Translated, it gives CAIRLSDTRELFF. Looking up the rest from reference TRBV2 and TRBJ2-2 gives the full variable domain: EPEVTQTPSHQVTQMGQEVILRCVPISNHLYFYWYRQILGQKVEFLVSFYNNEISEKSEIFDDQFSVERPDGSNFTLKIRSTKLEDSAMYFCAIRLSDTRELFFGEGSRLTVL.

This clonotype is a singleton in its sample. This may be a read error, as it is one base from a much larger clone. The V call is TRBV9, the J call TRBJ1-5; TRBD1 is a possible D gene (6 bases). CDR3 length equals 16 residues. V lost 6 bases and J 3 bases, leaving 19 bases between the germline ends. CDR1 and CDR2 from the germline V gene are SGDLS and YYNGEE. The CDR3 DNA is TGTGCCAGCAACCTCTCGGGGGCCCGCTTCAATCAGCCCCAGCATTTT. It is translated as CASNLSGARFNQPQHF. Full variable domain (rest looked up from reference TRBV9 and TRBJ1-5): DSGVTQTPKHLITATGQRVTLRCSPRSGDLSVYWYQQSLDQGLQFLIQYYNGEERAKGNILERFSAQQFPDLHSELNLSSLELGDSALYFCASNLSGARFNQPQHFGDGTRLSIL.

CDR3 region: CASSSGTSGPAVEQYF. Written as DNA, the CDR3 is TGTGCCAGCAGCAGCGGGACTAGCGGGCCCGCGGTCGAGCAGTACTTC. V is TRBV12-3 or TRBV12-4 and J is TRBJ2-7; TRBD2 matches 12 bases. Trimming took 6 bases from V and 6 from J; bases not matched to a gene: 12. There are 16 residues in the CDR3.

In the case of this clonotype: At one boundary the junction diverges from the germline segment, which might be a read error. This chain connects TRBV19 to TRBJ2-2; a possible D gene is TRBD2 (5 bases). Looked up from germline, CDR1 is LNHDA and CDR2 is SQIVND (reference sequence). The CDR3 is 13 amino acids. The CDR3 DNA reads TGTGCCGGTAGGTACAGCCTAGCCGGGGAGCTGCTTTTT. Residues: CAGRYSLAGELLF.

This clonotype was seen a few times. The chain joins TRBV6-1 to TRBJ2-1, with a possible D match to TRBD1 (7 bases). In germline, CDR1 is MNHNS, CDR2 SASEGT. There are 16 residues in the CDR3. The V end was cut by 5 bases, the J end by 3 bases, with 17 bases between. CDR3 sequence reads: CASSPTARGDYNEQFF. The CDR3 bases are TGTGCCAGCAGTCCAACTGCCAGGGGGGACTACAATGAGCAGTTCTTC.

Remarks on this clonotype: This clone may be a read error of a much larger clone one base away. The gene calls are TRBV6-6 and TRBJ1-4; D perhaps matches TRBD1 (5 bases). Per the germline V gene, CDR1 is MNHNY and CDR2 is SVGAGI (reference sequence). This CDR3 spans 13 amino acids. The CDR3 bases are TGTGCCTGCAGTTCGCGGGGGAATGAAAAACTGTTTTTT. Protein sequence: CACSSRGNEKLFF.

The chain couples TRBV6-5 to TRBJ1-5, with 7 bases fitting TRBD1. The CDR3 covers 16 residues. The V and J ends lost 2 bases and 2 bases, in that order; junction bases with no gene match: 6. Germline V gene sequence: CDR1 MNHEY, CDR2 SVGAGI. CDR3 residues: CASSYRGLAGNQPQHF. The CDR3, as DNA: TGTGCCAGCAGTTACAGGGGGCTTGCTGGCAATCAGCCCCAGCATTTT.

Of note for this clonotype: Germline is not matched at one junction end, which may reflect a read error. The rearrangement links TRBV29-1 to TRBJ2-3; tentative D call: TRBD1 (6 bases). Germline lookup yields CDR1 SQVTM and CDR2 ANQGSEA. The CDR3 is 15 residues long. The CDR3 DNA follows: TGCAGCGTTGAAAAGGGACACCTCACCACAGATACGCAGTGTTTT. It encodes CSVEKGHLTTDTQCF.

The table lists this clonotype with many counts. The chain uses TRBV11-2 and TRBJ2-7, with 9 bases lining up with TRBD1. This CDR3 comprises 15 residues. Trimming removed 4 bases from V and 3 bases from J; junction bases left unmatched: 7. Germline V CDR1 and CDR2: SGHAT, FQNNGV. The CDR3 reads CASSYFPGQGYEQYF. The CDR3 nucleotides are TGTGCCAGCAGCTATTTCCCGGGACAGGGCTACGAGCAGTACTTC. The variable domain in full, with the rest retrieved from reference TRBV11-2 and TRBJ2-7, is EAGVAQSPRYKIIEKRQSVAFWCNPISGHATLYWYQQILGQGPKLLIQFQNNGVVDDSQLPKDRFSAERLKGVDSTLKIQPAKLEDSAVYLCASSYFPGQGYEQYFGPGTRLTVT.

This chain joins TRBV7-2 and TRBJ1-5; 7 positions agree with TRBD1. The V segment lost 4 bases and the J segment 11 bases; nucleotides outside the gene matches: 8. CDR1 and CDR2 (germline): SGHTA, FQGNSA. The CDR3 is made up of 13 amino acids. DNA of the CDR3: TGTGCCAGCAGCTGGGGACAGTTCTTGGCCCAGCATTTT. Its translation is CASSWGQFLAQHF.

The sample holds many counts of this clonotype. This rearrangement joins TRBV4-3 to TRBJ2-1, with D possibly matching TRBD2 (5 bases). Germline V gene lookup returns CDR1 LGHNA and CDR2 YSLEER. The CDR3 contains 16 residues. The V gene lost 3 bases and the J gene lost 1 base, with 13 bases spanning the gap. DNA of the CDR3: TGCGCCAGCAGCCAGGGAGCTATGTCGTCCTACAATGAGCAGTTCTTC. The encoded protein is CASSQGAMSSYNEQFF.

In its sample, this clonotype was seen once. The conserved phenylalanine or tryptophan normally closing the CDR3 is absent here, so this likely arose from a read error. The genes are TRBV7-2 and TRBJ1-1; D call uncertain. V was clipped by 5 bases and J by 4 bases, with 14 bases between them. CDR1 is SGHTA, CDR2 FQGNSA, per germline. The CDR3 extends over 14 amino acids. CDR3 bases: TGTGCCAGCAGCCCCGAGGGTATGAGCACTGAAGCTTTCTCT. This encodes CASSPEGMSTEAFS.

This clonotype was detected a few times. The chain couples TRBV5-4 to TRBJ2-5, with 9 nucleotides matching TRBD1. The CDR3 has 15 residues. Germline V gene sequence: CDR1 SGHNT, CDR2 YYREEE (reference sequence). J was trimmed by 9 bases and V by 4 bases; bases with no gene match: 13. The CDR3 coding sequence is TGTGCCAGCAGCCCATCGGGGACAGGGTCTCAGCCCCAGTACTTC. Translation: CASSPSGTGSQPQYF. The whole variable domain, remainder taken from reference TRBV5-4 and TRBJ2-5, is ETGVTQSPTHLIKTRGQQVTLRCSSQSGHNTVSWYQQALGQGPQFIFQYYREEENGRGNFPPRFSGLQFPNYSSELNVNALELDDSALYLCASSPSGTGSQPQYFGPGTRLLVL.

This clonotype was counted at least ten times. The V gene is TRBV5-1, the J gene TRBJ1-6; no clear D gene. The V and J ends lost 0 bases and 6 bases respectively, with 4 bases between them. Germline CDR1 SGHRS, CDR2 YFSETQ. The CDR3 sequence is 13 residues long. The CDR3 is CASSLALNSPLHF. The DNA of the CDR3 is TGCGCCAGCAGCTTGGCCCTTAATTCACCCCTCCACTTT.

This clonotype was seen at least ten times. The chain couples TRBV25-1 to TRBJ2-1; a possible D gene is TRBD2 (6 bases). Looked up from germline, CDR1 is MGHDK and CDR2 is SYGVNS. The CDR3 extends over 14 amino acids. Trimming took off 4 bases at V and 9 bases at J, with 16 bases between the two ends. For the CDR3, the DNA is TGTGCCAGCAGTGCAATCGGCGGGACGGCTGAGCAGTTCTTC. The encoded protein is CASSAIGGTAEQFF.

This clonotype was seen many times. The V call is TRBV5-1, the J call TRBJ1-2, with D unresolved. In germline, CDR1 is SGHRS, CDR2 YFSETQ. V dropped 0 bases and J dropped 2 bases, with 14 bases sitting between them. This CDR3 has 16 residues. The CDR3 spells CASSLEPALGNYGYTF. CDR3 nucleotide sequence: TGCGCCAGCAGCTTGGAACCAGCCCTAGGGAACTATGGCTACACCTTC.

V and J are TRBV3-1 and TRBJ2-5; D possibly corresponds to TRBD1 (5 bases). The CDR3 is 12 amino acids. Per the germline V gene, CDR1 is LGHDT and CDR2 is YNNKEL (reference sequence). The ends were cut back, 4 bases at V and 9 bases at J, with 12 bases in the middle. The CDR3 loop is CASSPTGQAQYF. Here the CDR3 DNA reads TGTGCCAGCAGCCCTACAGGCCAGGCCCAGTACTTC.

The rearrangement links TRBV30 to TRBJ2-6; no firm D call. CDR1 GTSNPN and CDR2 SVGIG come from the germline V gene (reference sequence). Between the trimmed V and J ends, which lost 1 base and 5 bases, there was a span of 9 bases. The CDR3 runs 14 residues. The CDR3, as DNA: TGTGCCTGGAGTGGTGGTTCTAGGGCCAACGTCCTGACTTTC. Translation: CAWSGGSRANVLTF.